One and the same sample provided the 25 T cell receptor beta chains below, sequenced in a study of brain T cells in children with intractable seizures. Libraries were prepared by immunoSEQ multiplex PCR; TCRdb keeps only in-frame clonotypes and omits some of them. This sample has about 120,000 clones, with 90% to 95% found just once. The sequencing here drew on peripheral blood, taken at surgery. The source is a boy under two years old with hemimegalencephaly and intractable seizures.

The chain employs TRBV7-2 and TRBJ2-3; D is ambiguous. The germline V gene encodes CDR1 SGHTA and CDR2 FQGNSA. V lost 4 bases to trimming and J lost 4 bases, with 9 bases between them. The CDR3 runs 13 residues. The DNA of the CDR3 is TGTGCCAGCAGCTCCTCGGTTGCAGATACGCAGTATTTT. Protein: CASSSSVADTQYF.

The chain uses TRBV6-1 and TRBJ1-1; D is uncertain. The germline V gene encodes CDR1 MNHNS and CDR2 SASEGT. CDR3 length equals 13 residues. V lost 3 bases, J lost 4 bases, and 9 bases lay in between. Here the CDR3 DNA reads TGTGCCAGCAGTGATCAAAGGAGCACTGAAGCTTTCTTT. Protein sequence: CASSDQRSTEAFF.

The J gene is TRBJ2-1, the V gene TRBV6-6, with 7 bases matching TRBD1. CDR1 MNHNY and CDR2 SVGAGI come from the germline V gene (reference sequence). Trimming removed 5 bases from V and 5 bases from J; junction bases left unmatched: 15. There are 17 residues in the CDR3. The CDR3 loop reads CASSPRQGVPGHNEQFF. In DNA, the CDR3 is TGTGCCAGCAGTCCCCGGCAGGGGGTTCCTGGTCACAATGAGCAGTTCTTC.

The CDR3 sequence: CASSQEDRGRGSPLHF. DNA for the CDR3: TGCGCCAGCAGCCAAGAAGACAGGGGGCGCGGATCACCCCTCCACTTT. The chain links TRBV4-3 to TRBJ1-6, with 10 bases that match TRBD1. CDR1 and CDR2 (germline): LGHNA, YSLEER. J gave up 10 bases and V 0 bases, and 6 bases lay outside the gene matches. This CDR3 region has 16 residues.

This chain connects TRBV6-2 or TRBV6-3 to TRBJ1-5; TRBD1 is a possible D gene (6 bases). Trimming removed 6 bases from V and 1 base from J, with 13 bases in between. From germline, CDR1 is MNHEY and CDR2 SVGEGT. The CDR3 extends over 15 amino acids. CDR3 region: CASSGQWVSNQPQHF. The CDR3 DNA follows: TGTGCCAGCAGCGGACAGTGGGTCAGCAATCAGCCCCAGCATTTT.

This chain joins TRBV7-9 and TRBJ2-1; D is unclear. The CDR3 is made up of 12 amino acids. With 4 bases removed from V and 10 bases from J, the gap between germline ends came to 11 bases. CDR1 is SEHNR, CDR2 FQNEAQ, per germline (reference sequence). The CDR3 DNA is TGTGCCAGCAGCTCGGCCGGACCCGAGCAGTTCTTC. It specifies CASSSAGPEQFF.

The rearrangement links TRBV16 to TRBJ1-1; D remains unclear. The CDR3 length is 11 residues. Trimming left V 5 bases short and J 4 bases short, with 5 bases between. CDR1 KGHSY and CDR2 FQNENV come from the germline V gene. The CDR3 bases are TGTGCCAGCAGCGAGAGCACTGAAGCTTTCTTT. Protein sequence: CASSESTEAFF.

V is TRBV6-6 and J is TRBJ2-1, with 7 bases matching TRBD2. The CDR3 runs to 15 residues. V gave up 2 bases and J gave up 10 bases; unmatched junction bases: 11. Germline assignment: CDR1 MNHNY and CDR2 SVGAGI (reference sequence). In DNA, the CDR3 is TGTGCCAGCAGTTACCCACTAGGCGGGAGCAGAGAGCAGTTCTTC. Its translation: CASSYPLGGSREQFF.

The chain has TRBV19 and TRBJ2-1; 8 bases agree with TRBD2. V dropped 4 bases and J dropped 3; count of bases not matched to a gene: 8. The CDR3 contains 16 residues. Looked up from germline, CDR1 is LNHDA and CDR2 is SQIVND (reference sequence). CDR3 region: CASSTLWREDYNEQFF. The CDR3 nucleotides read TGTGCCAGTAGTACCCTATGGCGGGAGGACTACAATGAGCAGTTCTTC.

The rearrangement joins TRBV21-1 to TRBJ2-7; no check of the table's D call, TRBD1, against the DNA was made. TRBV21-1 is a known pseudogene. The CDR3 has 16 residues. CDR3 bases: TGTGCCAGCAAGAGGAAACACAGGATAGCACATCACGAGCAGTACTTC. Translated, it gives CASKRKHRIAHHEQYF.

V and J are TRBV15 and TRBJ2-7; 8 nucleotides match TRBD1. The CDR3 is 14 residues long. V was clipped by 3 bases and J by 3 bases; unmatched bases: 4. Germline values: CDR1 LNHNV, CDR2 YYDKDF (reference sequence). DNA for the CDR3: TGTGCCACCAGCAGGACAGGGGTGGGCTACGAGCAGTACTTC. Amino acids: CATSRTGVGYEQYF.

The chain carries TRBV4-3 and TRBJ2-5, with 8 positions matching TRBD1. V dropped 0 bases and J dropped 1; count of bases not matched to a gene: 10. There are 18 residues in the CDR3. Germline CDR1 LGHNA, CDR2 YSLEER. The CDR3 loop reads CASSQDKGTGWIQETQYF. The CDR3 DNA is TGCGCCAGCAGCCAAGATAAGGGGACAGGTTGGATCCAAGAGACCCAGTACTTC.

This clone was counted at least ten times. This chain joins TRBV19 and TRBJ1-2, with D tentatively TRBD1 (5 bases). The germline V gene encodes CDR1 LNHDA and CDR2 SQIVND (reference sequence). The CDR3 spans 12 residues. Trimming removed 7 bases at V and 5 bases at J, with 11 bases between. The CDR3 protein is CASTAGIYGYTF. Here the CDR3 DNA reads TGTGCCAGTACCGCAGGGATTTATGGCTACACCTTC.

This chain links TRBV5-6 with TRBJ2-7; D not resolved. The CDR3 contains 13 residues. Germline CDR1 and CDR2: SGHDT and YYEEEE. With 0 bases removed from V and 7 bases from J, the gap between germline ends came to 11 bases. As DNA, the CDR3 is TGTGCCAGCAGCTTGGGCCTAGTGGGAGAGCAGTACTTC. It codes for CASSLGLVGEQYF.

J is TRBJ2-7 and V is TRBV6-5; D gene uncertain. The CDR3 runs to 11 residues. Germline V CDR1 and CDR2: MNHEY, SVGAGI. V was pared by 2 bases and J by 2 bases, with 1 base between. The CDR3 nucleotides read TGTGCCAGCAGTTACACCTACGAGCAGTACTTC. Protein: CASSYTYEQYF.

This clone was detected once. This chain connects TRBV6-2 or TRBV6-3 to TRBJ2-5; TRBD1 aligns across 7 bases. Germline lookup yields CDR1 MNHEY and CDR2 SVGEGT. This CDR3 has 14 amino acids. The J segment lost 2 bases and the V segment lost 4 bases, leaving 4 bases of the junction unmatched. The CDR3 reads CASSSDRVQETQYF. In DNA form, the CDR3 reads TGTGCCAGCAGTTCCGACAGGGTTCAAGAGACCCAGTACTTC.

This chain joins TRBV3-1 (or the pseudogene TRBV3-2) and TRBJ2-7; D is uncertain. The CDR3 loop spans 16 amino acids. The V end lost 0 bases, the J end lost 5 bases, and 17 bases lay between the germline ends. The germline gives CDR1 LGHDT, CDR2 YNNKEL (reference sequence). DNA for the CDR3: TGTGCCAGCAGCCAAGATCTAATCATGGGGTACGACGAGCAGTACTTC. It translates to CASSQDLIMGYDEQYF.

This sequence joins TRBV30 and TRBJ2-2, with 10 bases aligning to TRBD2. J was trimmed by 6 bases and V by 5 bases; bases with no gene match: 6. CDR3 length: 14 residues. CDR1 and CDR2 from the germline V gene are GTSNPN and SVGIG (reference sequence). CDR3 sequence: CAWDGLAVPGELFF. The CDR3 nucleotides are TGTGCCTGGGACGGACTAGCGGTCCCCGGGGAGCTGTTTTTT.

The rearrangement joins TRBV5-1 to TRBJ1-1, with D possibly matching TRBD1 (5 bases). The CDR3 sequence is 14 residues long. Germline V gene data show CDR1 as SGHRS and CDR2 as YFSETQ. The V and J ends lost 4 bases and 3 bases respectively, with 13 bases between them. The CDR3 loop is CASSGGTGDTEAFF. The CDR3 nucleotides are TGCGCCAGCAGCGGGGGGACTGGGGACACTGAAGCTTTCTTT. Drawing the rest from reference TRBV5-1 and TRBJ1-1, the complete variable domain is KAGVTQTPRYLIKTRGQQVTLSCSPISGHRSVSWYQQTPGQGLQFLFEYFSETQRNKGNFPGRFSGRQFSNSRSEMNVSTLELGDSALYLCASSGGTGDTEAFFGQGTRLTVV.

In its sample, this clone was seen once. This sequence joins TRBV18 and TRBJ1-4; D gene unclear. In germline, CDR1 is KGHSH, CDR2 LQKENI. This CDR3 comprises 14 residues. V gave up 0 bases and J gave up 10 bases, with 12 bases separating them. The DNA of the CDR3 is TGTGCCAGCTCACCACCTTCGGCCGAAGGAAAACTGTTTTTT. It encodes CASSPPSAEGKLFF.

The chain links TRBV6-5 to TRBJ1-1; weak D call: TRBD1 (5 bases). V lost 0 bases and J 5 bases, leaving 13 bases between the germline ends. Germline V gene sequence: CDR1 MNHEY, CDR2 SVGAGI. This CDR3 is 15 amino acids long. CDR3 loop: CASSYSTGRRTEAFF. DNA of the CDR3: TGTGCCAGCAGTTACTCGACGGGGCGCCGGACTGAAGCTTTCTTT.

The genes are TRBV29-1 and TRBJ2-7; maybe TRBD2 (5 bases). V was trimmed by 6 bases and J by 6 bases, leaving 18 bases between them. Germline V CDR1 and CDR2: SQVTM, ANQGSEA. The CDR3 runs to 13 residues. The CDR3 spells CSVERTVGSEQYF. The DNA of the CDR3 is TGCAGCGTGGAAAGGACGGTGGGGAGCGAGCAGTACTTC.

This chain uses TRBV24-1 with TRBJ2-5, with D possibly TRBD2 on 6 matching bases. Germline CDR1 KGHDR, CDR2 SFDVKD. The CDR3 extends over 15 amino acids. Trimming left V 3 bases short and J 1 base short, with 11 bases between. CDR3 sequence reads: CATSDLGGSQETQYF. CDR3 DNA sequence: TGTGCCACCAGTGATCTCGGGGGATCCCAAGAGACCCAGTACTTC.

J is TRBJ1-2 and V is TRBV7-8, with 7 positions matching TRBD1. With V trimmed by 4 bases and J by 4 bases, 9 bases remained unmatched. CDR1 is SGHVS and CDR2 is FQNEAQ in the germline V gene. The CDR3 has 15 amino acids. CDR3 region: CASSSGGTVSYGYTF. CDR3 bases: TGTGCCAGCAGCTCCGGAGGGACAGTCTCCTATGGCTACACCTTC.

DNA for the CDR3: TGTGCCAGCAGCCTTCGGGACAGGGGGAATCTTGGCTACACCTTC. Amino acids: CASSLRDRGNLGYTF. The rearrangement uses TRBV3-1 (or the pseudogene TRBV3-2) and TRBJ1-2; the match to TRBD1 covers 11 bases. V trimming: 4 bases; J trimming: 7 bases; junction bases outside the gene matches: 8. CDR3 length: 15 residues. Germline assignment: CDR1 LGHDT and CDR2 YNNKEL (reference sequence).